The sample holds a few counts of the clone carrying this T cell receptor beta chain. Its antigen remains unidentified. The assay was run at survey level. Profiled with immunoSEQ multiplex PCR; TCRdb holds only in-frame clones, not every one. The sample consists of tens of thousands of clones, 65% to 85% of them appearing once. The source of the sample is a study of pediatric ulcerative colitis. With 4 bases clipped from V and 7 bases from J, the junction kept 11 bases outside the gene matches. Germline CDR1 MGHRA, CDR2 YSYEKL. This CDR3 is built from 16 residues. General study points: Acute severe colitis showed lower rectal diversity from clonal expansions. Blood-derived T cells may be present in rectal pinch biopsies. Two patients had blood samples with substantially reduced template counts.

During colonoscopy, one to two rectal pinch biopsies were collected. Sequences were obtained from gut tissue. The sequence derives from a boy younger than 18 with severe ulcerative colitis. The chain couples TRBV4-1 to TRBJ1-4; 8 positions match TRBD1. CDR3: CASSPQRGQELEKLFF. The CDR3 nucleotides read TGCGCCAGCAGCCCTCAGAGGGGACAGGAACTTGAAAAACTGTTTTTT.